These 26 T cell receptor beta chains were all obtained from the same sample, sequenced in a study of T cells after yellow fever vaccination. From the 5' RACE reads, TCRdb called clonotypes with MiXCR, one entry per CDR3 protein. The sample holds 500,000 to 650,000 distinct CDR3 sequences, less than 20% seen once. The material sequenced was PBMCs, taken 5 days after the first yellow fever vaccination. These receptor sequences come from a man between 18 and 35 years old who received the YFV17D yellow fever vaccine.

This clonotype was counted a few times. V is TRBV11-2 and J is TRBJ1-6; D possibly corresponds to TRBD1 (6 bases). This CDR3 has 14 amino acids. The V end lost 6 bases, the J end lost 9 bases, and 15 bases lay between the germline ends. Per the germline V gene, CDR1 is SGHAT and CDR2 is FQNNGV. This CDR3 reads CASSSRGGPSPLHF. CDR3 nucleotide sequence: TGTGCCAGCAGTTCAAGGGGGGGACCTTCACCCCTCCACTTT.

The CDR3 here is CASSLIRLARTGELFF. In DNA, the CDR3 is TGTGCCAGCAGCTTAATCAGGCTAGCGCGCACCGGGGAGCTGTTTTTT. The J gene is TRBJ2-2, the V gene TRBV11-2; tentative D call: TRBD2 (6 bases). The CDR3 contains 16 residues. V gave up 2 bases and J gave up 4 bases, with 14 bases separating them. Per the germline V gene, CDR1 is SGHAT and CDR2 is FQNNGV.

Here the CDR3 DNA reads TGCGCCAGCAGCCCGACAGGGAGTCCCTATGGCTACACCTTC. Translation: CASSPTGSPYGYTF. The chain combines TRBV5-1 with TRBJ1-2; TRBD1 matches 7 bases. Germline V gene sequence: CDR1 SGHRS, CDR2 YFSETQ. V gave up 4 bases and J gave up 4 bases; unmatched junction bases: 7. This CDR3 has 14 residues.

This rearrangement joins TRBV11-2 to TRBJ1-2; unclear D gene. The CDR3 covers 14 residues. Trimming stripped 2 bases from V and 7 bases from J, with 14 bases between. Per the germline V gene, CDR1 is SGHAT and CDR2 is FQNNGV. The CDR3 DNA is TGTGCCAGCAGCTTATACGTCGGCGGCCTTGGCTACACCTTC. It is translated as CASSLYVGGLGYTF.

This clonotype was picked up a small number of times. CDR3 in amino acids: CASSHRLNTDTQYF. DNA for the CDR3: TGTGCCAGCAGTCATAGGTTGAACACAGATACGCAGTATTTT. This sequence joins TRBV12-3 or TRBV12-4 and TRBJ2-3; D is undetermined. V shed 5 bases and J shed 2 bases, with 11 bases lying between them. The CDR3 extends over 14 amino acids.

The chain employs TRBV5-1 and TRBJ1-1; TRBD1 might be the D (6 bases). CDR3 size: 17 residues. V dropped 1 base and J dropped 4 bases, with 20 bases sitting between them. The germline gives CDR1 SGHRS, CDR2 YFSETQ. The CDR3 sequence is CASSLWPQGGRGTEAFF. The CDR3 region has the DNA TGCGCCAGCAGCTTGTGGCCACAGGGTGGCCGGGGCACTGAAGCTTTCTTT.

This clonotype was recorded a few times. The CDR3 here is CASKKGGNNEQFF. For the CDR3, the DNA is TGTGCCAGCAAGAAGGGGGGGAACAATGAGCAGTTCTTC. The genes are TRBV21-1 and TRBJ2-1; the table assigns TRBD1, which was not confirmed against the DNA. TRBV21-1 is tagged as a pseudogene. The CDR3 has 13 residues.

This sequence joins TRBV7-9 and TRBJ1-2; perhaps TRBD1 as D (6 bases). V dropped 7 bases and J dropped 3 bases, with 15 bases sitting between them. Per germline, CDR1 SEHNR and CDR2 FQNEAQ (reference sequence). The CDR3 spans 14 residues. CDR3 sequence reads: CASTTTQGYYGYTF. The CDR3 DNA reads as TGTGCCAGCACAACGACACAGGGCTACTATGGCTACACCTTC.

The V gene is TRBV3-1, the J gene TRBJ1-2, with D possibly TRBD1 on 5 matching bases. Germline V gene lookup returns CDR1 LGHDT and CDR2 YNNKEL (reference sequence). V lost 0 bases and J lost 8, with 10 bases in between. The length of the CDR3 is 13 residues. The chain's CDR3 is CASSQDSGGGYTF. The CDR3 DNA is TGTGCCAGCAGCCAAGATTCGGGGGGAGGCTACACCTTC. Full variable domain (outside the CDR3, taken from reference TRBV3-1 and TRBJ1-2): DTAVSQTPKYLVTQMGNDKSIKCEQNLGHDTMYWYKQDSKKFLKIMFSYNNKELIINETVPNRFSPKSPDKAHLNLHINSLELGDSAVYFCASSQDSGGGYTFGSGTRLTVV.

About this clonotype itself: This CDR3 fails to terminate in the conserved phenylalanine or tryptophan, so it likely reflects a read error. V and J are TRBV5-1 and TRBJ1-5; unclear D gene. CDR1 and CDR2 from the germline V gene are SGHRS and YFSETQ. The ends were cut back, 0 bases at V and 7 bases at J, with 11 bases in the middle. The CDR3 spans 14 residues. The CDR3 reads CASSLDGVNQPQHL. The CDR3 nucleotides are TGCGCCAGCAGCTTGGACGGTGTGAACCAGCCCCAGCATCTT.

This clonotype has only a few counts. The chain is built from TRBV30 and TRBJ2-7, with D possibly being TRBD2 (5 bases). The germline CDR1 and CDR2 sequences are GTSNPN and SVGIG (reference sequence). CDR3 size: 13 residues. V gave up 2 bases and J gave up 1 base, with 9 bases separating them. For the CDR3, the DNA is TGTGCCTGGAGTTCGGGGTTATCCTACGAGCAGTACTTC. It codes for CAWSSGLSYEQYF.

This chain uses TRBV20-1 with TRBJ1-5; 11 bases match TRBD1. V was clipped by 0 bases and J by 4 bases; unmatched bases: 5. CDR3 length: 16 amino acids. Germline CDR1 is DFQATT and CDR2 is SNEGSKA (reference sequence). The CDR3, as DNA: TGCAGTGCTAGAGATCCGGGACAGGGGGTTAATCAGCCCCAGCATTTT. Translated: CSARDPGQGVNQPQHF.

Only a few counts were recorded for this clonotype. The chain uses TRBV18 and TRBJ2-3; tentatively, D is TRBD2 (5 bases). The germline gives CDR1 KGHSH, CDR2 LQKENI. Trimming shortened V by 3 bases and J by 6 bases, and 10 bases separated the two germline ends. This CDR3 is 13 amino acids long. CDR3 sequence: CASSPGLGDTQYF. In nucleotides, the CDR3 is TGTGCCAGCTCACCCGGACTTGGGGATACGCAGTATTTT.

This chain uses TRBV6-1 with TRBJ1-5, with D maybe TRBD1 (6 bases). This CDR3 contains 15 residues. The V end lost 5 bases, the J end lost 1 base, and 12 bases lay between the germline ends. Germline CDR1 is MNHNS and CDR2 is SASEGT. CDR3: CASSQQGRSNQPQHF. CDR3 bases: TGTGCCAGCAGTCAACAGGGTCGAAGCAATCAGCCCCAGCATTTT.

This chain links TRBV15 with TRBJ1-5; maybe TRBD1 (6 bases). CDR1 LNHNV and CDR2 YYDKDF come from the germline V gene (reference sequence). Trimming shortened V by 5 bases and J by 0 bases, and 14 bases separated the two germline ends. The CDR3 runs 16 residues. CDR3 nucleotide sequence: TGTGCCACCAGCCCCATCGAGGGGGTTAGCAATCAGCCCCAGCATTTT. Translating it yields CATSPIEGVSNQPQHF.

This clonotype was found many times. V usage is TRBV2 and J usage is TRBJ2-5; TRBD2 matches 7 bases. There are 14 residues in the CDR3. The V gene's germline CDR1 is SNHLY and CDR2 FYNNEI. V was pared by 7 bases and J by 6 bases, with 11 bases of the junction left unmatched. CDR3 residues: CASTFWGGPQTQYF. CDR3 sequence (DNA): TGTGCCAGCACCTTTTGGGGGGGACCTCAGACCCAGTACTTC.

V is TRBV4-3 and J is TRBJ2-7, with unresolved D. Germline CDR1 and CDR2: LGHNA and YSLEER. The CDR3 consists of 14 residues. Trimming left V 0 bases short and J 0 bases short, with 6 bases between. The CDR3 bases are TGCGCCAGCAGCCAAGAAGCGAGCTCCTACGAGCAGTACTTC. The encoded protein is CASSQEASSYEQYF.

This clonotype has a handful of counts. V usage is TRBV5-1 and J usage is TRBJ1-2; D is unclear. The CDR3 contains 15 residues. Per the germline V gene, CDR1 is SGHRS and CDR2 is YFSETQ. The ends were cut back, 0 bases at V and 3 bases at J, with 12 bases in the middle. The CDR3, as DNA: TGCGCCAGCAGCTTGGGGCTGCCTGGGGACTATGGCTACACCTTC. It codes for CASSLGLPGDYGYTF.

The chain recombines TRBV5-1 with TRBJ1-1; D may be TRBD1 (5 bases). The CDR3 covers 14 residues. Between the trimmed V and J ends, which lost 0 bases and 9 bases, there was a span of 15 bases. Germline V gives CDR1 SGHRS, CDR2 YFSETQ. CDR3 amino acids: CASSLEGTAIKAFF. The CDR3 DNA reads as TGCGCCAGCAGCTTGGAGGGGACCGCAATTAAAGCTTTCTTT.

This clonotype has just a few counts. The V gene is TRBV6-5, the J gene TRBJ2-5; TRBD2 is a possible D gene (6 bases). Germline V lookup: CDR1 MNHEY, CDR2 SVGAGI. V was shortened by 1 base and J by 4 bases, with 13 bases between the two germline ends. The length of the CDR3 is 15 residues. Here the CDR3 reads CASSYWSLGGETQYF. CDR3 sequence (DNA): TGTGCCAGCAGTTACTGGTCGTTGGGAGGAGAGACCCAGTACTTC.

The chain couples TRBV6-1 to TRBJ2-5; 9 positions agree with TRBD1. The CDR3 totals 15 residues. Germline loops: CDR1 MNHNS, CDR2 SASEGT. With V trimmed by 5 bases and J by 2 bases, 6 bases remained unmatched. For the CDR3, the DNA is TGTGCCAGCAGTAAGACAGGGGGGTTACAAGAGACCCAGTACTTC. As protein: CASSKTGGLQETQYF.

V usage is TRBV18 and J usage is TRBJ2-3, with D possibly TRBD2 on 5 matching bases. V was pared by 3 bases and J by 4 bases, with 17 bases between. Germline-derived CDR1 and CDR2 are KGHSH and LQKENI. This CDR3 spans 16 amino acids. CDR3 DNA: TGTGCCAGCTCACCGTCCCCGGGTGCGGAGGCAGATACGCAGTATTTT. This translates into CASSPSPGAEADTQYF.

This clonotype was detected a few times. The chain is built from TRBV4-1 and TRBJ2-7, with 7 bases identical to TRBD1. Germline assignment: CDR1 MGHRA and CDR2 YSYEKL. V lost 0 bases and J lost 6; bases outside the gene matches: 5. The CDR3 covers 14 residues. CDR3 amino acids: CASSQDTGAREQYF. In DNA, the CDR3 is TGCGCCAGCAGCCAAGATACAGGGGCCCGCGAGCAGTACTTC.

The chain employs TRBV7-9 and TRBJ2-7, with D tentatively TRBD1 (6 bases). The V and J ends lost 4 bases and 3 bases respectively, with 13 bases between them. The CDR3 has 14 amino acids. The germline CDR1 and CDR2 sequences are SEHNR and FQNEAQ (reference sequence). The CDR3 DNA follows: TGTGCCAGCAGCTCCCCCACAGGGATCTACGAGCAGTACTTC. Protein: CASSSPTGIYEQYF. Full variable domain (outside the CDR3, taken from reference TRBV7-9 and TRBJ2-7): DTGVSQNPRHKITKRGQNVTFRCDPISEHNRLYWYRQTLGQGPEFLTYFQNEAQLEKSRLLSDRFSAERPKGSFSTLEIQRTEQGDSAMYLCASSSPTGIYEQYFGPGTRLTVT.

The sample holds a few counts of this clonotype. CDR3 sequence: CSAVRRGHQETQYF. In DNA form, the CDR3 reads TGCAGTGCTGTCAGGAGGGGGCACCAAGAGACCCAGTACTTC. The chain carries TRBV20-1 and TRBJ2-5, with D maybe TRBD1 (7 bases). V was shortened by 5 bases and J by 0 bases, with 13 bases between the two germline ends. Germline CDR1 is DFQATT and CDR2 is SNEGSKA (reference sequence). There are 14 residues in the CDR3.

The chain joins TRBV7-9 to TRBJ2-7, with D possibly being TRBD1 (5 bases). Germline V lookup: CDR1 SEHNR, CDR2 FQNEAQ (reference sequence). V lost 2 bases and J lost 1, with 9 bases in between. The CDR3 loop spans 14 amino acids. CDR3 protein: CASSLSPGSYEQYV. CDR3 in DNA: TGTGCCAGCAGCTTATCGCCAGGGTCCTACGAGCAGTACGTC.